The sample holds many counts of the clone carrying this TCR beta chain. The antigen remains undetermined. V was cut by 5 bases and J by 4 bases, with 13 bases left in between. The germline V gene encodes CDR1 MNHEY and CDR2 SVGEGT. This CDR3 has 14 residues. This specimen comes from a study of human T cells and chemical hapten exposure. Study-level results: After DPC sensitization, TCRs above 1 in 1000 frequency showed no change.

TCRdb processed the RACE reads anew with MiXCR; each CDR3 protein has one entry. This table has 80,000 to 95,000 distinct CDR3 sequences, 11% appearing once. Time point described: patch test 2, 6 weeks after DPC sensitization. Treatment in this sample: therapeutic diphenylcyclopropenone sensitization with weekly scalp DPC. The donor pool consisted of alopecia patients aged 18 to 70 years, considered suitable for DPC. Sequencing started from total RNA isolated from unfractionated whole blood. V gene TRBV6-2 or TRBV6-3 combines with J gene TRBJ2-3; TRBD2 might be the D (5 bases). Sequences were derived from whole blood, sampled in connection with sensitization to the hapten diphenylcyclopropenone (DPC). The origin of this receptor is a man aged 18 to 30 with alopecia areata. Some clones in this sample may be carry-over from other donors' samples. Written as DNA, the CDR3 is TGTGCCAGCAGTCACAGTCCGAGGGCAGATACGCAGTATTTT. It codes for CASSHSPRADTQYF.